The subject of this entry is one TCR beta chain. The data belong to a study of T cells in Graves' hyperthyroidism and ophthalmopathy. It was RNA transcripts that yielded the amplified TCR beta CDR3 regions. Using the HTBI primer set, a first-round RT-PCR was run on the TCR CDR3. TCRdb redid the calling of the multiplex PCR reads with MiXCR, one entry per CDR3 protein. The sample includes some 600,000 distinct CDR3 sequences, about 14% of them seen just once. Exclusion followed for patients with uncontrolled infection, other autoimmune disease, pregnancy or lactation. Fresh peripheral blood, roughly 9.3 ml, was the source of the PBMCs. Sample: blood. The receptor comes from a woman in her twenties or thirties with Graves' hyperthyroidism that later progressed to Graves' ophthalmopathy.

CDR3 coding DNA: TGTGCCAGCAGCGGGAGATGGACTAGCGGGAGGGCCGTCGAGACCCAGTACTTC. Amino acids: CASSGRWTSGRAVETQYF. The chain combines TRBV7-2 with TRBJ2-5; 15 bases are a match to TRBD2. The ends lost 5 bases at V and 5 bases at J; junction bases unmatched: 12. Per the germline V gene, CDR1 is SGHTA and CDR2 is FQGNSA. The CDR3 loop spans 18 amino acids.